This T cell receptor beta chain appears in the sequencing data of a study of blood T cell repertoires in COVID-19. This clone was found a few times. V dropped 1 base and J dropped 2; count of bases not matched to a gene: 3. From germline, CDR1 is SEHNR and CDR2 FQNEAQ (reference sequence). This CDR3 contains 15 residues. Libraries were prepared by immunoSEQ multiplex PCR; TCRdb keeps only in-frame clonotypes and omits some of them. Among roughly 100,000 clones listed, roughly 87% were seen once. This clonotype originated in a human donor in a cohort sampled during active COVID-19. What was sequenced was peripheral blood. The chain links TRBV7-9 to TRBJ2-7; 9 bases are a match to TRBD2. CDR3 in DNA: TGTGCCAGCAGCTTAGAGCGGGGGGATGCCTACGAGCAGTACTTC. It yields the protein CASSLERGDAYEQYF. The full variable domain, in which reference TRBV7-9 and TRBJ2-7 provide the parts outside the CDR3, is DTGVSQNPRHKITKRGQNVTFRCDPISEHNRLYWYRQTLGQGPEFLTYFQNEAQLEKSRLLSDRFSAERPKGSFSTLEIQRTEQGDSAMYLCASSLERGDAYEQYFGPGTRLTVT.